Below, one TCR beta chain is given with its context. What antigen it recognizes has not been identified. The record has no base qualities; no much larger clone is one base away. Sequences SEHNR (CDR1) and FQNEAQ (CDR2) are obtained from the germline V gene (reference sequence). From the cysteine through the phenylalanine, the CDR3 covers 17 amino acids. The sequence is cut down to CDR3 DNA, 51 bases in frame from base 1. Deletion took 0 bases off V and 3 bases off J, with a span of 16 bases between the germline ends. The data were taken from a study of vaccination effects on CD4 cells after COVID-19 (dated by TCRdb to 2021 to 2024). For context, the study as a whole: Two doses of either the BNT162b2 or the mRNA-1273 mRNA SARS-CoV-2 vaccine were administered to participants. Pre-vaccine samples were drawn from a couple of convalescent patients 16 days and one week before the first dose, at 142 and 148 days after COVID-19 diagnosis. SARS-CoV-2 spike-specific CD4+ TCR repertoires from before and after mRNA vaccination were compared in COVID-19 convalescent patients and in infection-naive vaccine recipients. Altogether, approximately 10 COVID-19 convalescent patients and a few SARS-CoV-2-naive healthy vaccine recipients made up the full study. The Oncomine TCR Beta short-read assay on an Illumina iSeq 100 was used to sequence cultures from other donors in the study. What the research found in general, with its limitations: Clones induced by infection and clones induced by vaccination both contracted markedly at late timepoints after vaccination, which fits with T cell responses waning over time. The study was limited by a small number of convalescent patients, and early post-infection timepoints were lacking. In convalescent patients, the post-vaccine spike-reactive repertoire consisted mainly of new vaccine-induced clones, largely distinct from infection-induced clones.

The library came from the immunoSEQ multiplex PCR assay. TCR beta CDR3 sequencing was performed on DNA from the cultured, isolated CD4+ T cells. Concerning the study's data processing: The analysis removed non-productive TCR sequences, trimmed reads to the CDR3 region, and retained only CDR3s that were 7 or more amino acids long. Antigen-specific clonotypes were identified using the MANAFEST web app by comparison of expansion in peptide wells against reference cultures. To count as positive, a clone had to show expansion at FDR<0.05 compared with the reference and with all other wells, an odds ratio above 5, and a frequency above 0.1% in two replicate wells. Cross-reactive clonotypes were defined as significantly expanded in SARS-CoV-2 spike wells and in at least one common cold coronavirus spike condition. Levenshtein distance calculated with the stringdist R package was used to assess CDR3 similarity, and unrooted trees were constructed with ape in R 3.6.1. What TCRdb holds here is the immuneACCESS table cut down to in-frame rearrangements. Part of the clones is not present; checked against another copy, under half of the missing clones reflect an unresolved V gene, and the others are unexplained. Clonal size and the V and J genes are those of that table, whereas D and trimming came from the DNA. The sample table shows tens of thousands of clones, and about three quarters are seen once. Over 15% of the sample is taken by the ten largest.

To identify antigen-specific CD4+ T cell clonotypes by their expansion, the ViraFEST assay first stimulated PBMC with viral peptide pools and then applied TCR sequencing. After less than 13 days of culture, CD4+ T cells were isolated with the EasySep CD4+ T cell isolation kit. PCR-confirmed SARS-CoV-2 infection had occurred in convalescent patients between March and December 2020, before the Alpha, Beta and Delta variants emerged in the United States. Around 2 million PBMC per well were cultured in IMDM with around 5% human AB serum, roughly 10 IU/ml IL-2 and gentamicin, plus 10 ug/ml peptides. Half of the culture medium was replaced with fresh IL-2-containing medium on days 3 and 7. Each peptide stimulation condition was cultured in triplicate wells unless otherwise noted. PBMC were separated from whole blood using Ficoll-Paque Plus gradient centrifugation and were then either cryopreserved at -140C or used fresh. The overlapping peptide pools covered the spike proteins of SARS-CoV-2 and of the common cold coronaviruses HCoV-NL63, HCoV-OC43 and HCoV-229E. Genomic DNA was extracted from cultured CD4+ T cells with the QIAamp micro DNA kit.

The chain links TRBV7-9 with TRBJ2-3; TRBD1 could be the D gene, as 6 bases match. The sample was CD4+ T cells from PBMCs cultured with HCoV-NL63 spike peptides, taken before COVID-19 vaccination. The cell subset or site label for this specimen denotes: HCoV-NL63 spike overlapping peptide pool stimulation. The TCR was taken from a human donor who had a prior SARS-CoV-2 infection. The sequenced DNA is TGTGCCAGCAGCTTAGCAAGAGACAGGATTGGGACAGATACGCAGTATTTT. Its coded protein is CASSLARDRIGTDTQYF.